This T cell receptor beta chain was captured by sequencing in a study of blood T cell repertoires in COVID-19. CDR1 is SQVTM and CDR2 is ANQGSEA in the germline V gene. CDR3 length equals 15 residues. Trimming pared 3 bases from V and 0 bases from J, leaving 11 bases between. Repertoires were generated with immunoSEQ multiplex PCR, while TCRdb's copy carries only in-frame clones and drops some. The table records approximately 530,000 clones, less than 90% of them present only once. Material for sequencing was peripheral blood. The source is a woman in her forties or fifties with COVID-19, enrolled during active disease. The chain couples TRBV29-1 to TRBJ1-4; D unresolved. CDR3 DNA: TGCAGCGTTGATGATCCCGGGACAACTAATGAAAAACTGTTTTTT. Protein product: CSVDDPGTTNEKLFF.